This paragraph reports one TCR beta chain. This sample was included in a study of blood T cell repertoires in COVID-19. This CDR3 comprises 13 residues. Trimming pared 7 bases from V and 0 bases from J, leaving 7 bases between. Original handling: By means of reference gene primer amplification, nucleated cell counts were estimated. Libraries were prepared by immunoSEQ multiplex PCR; TCRdb keeps only in-frame clonotypes and omits some of them. V, J and clone size are those of that table, while D and trimming were read from the DNA. The data hold 35,000 to 40,000 clones, with roughly 80% observed a single time.

V and J are TRBV23-1 and TRBJ2-1, with D hard to call. TRBV23-1 is recorded as an ORF, its role being uncertain. Specimen: peripheral blood. The source of this sequence is a man aged 55 to 70 with COVID-19, enrolled during active disease. DNA for the CDR3: TGCGCCAGCACCCTTATCTCCTACAATGAGCAGTTCTTC. This encodes CASTLISYNEQFF.